This TCR beta chain was captured by sequencing in a study of tumor and adjacent non-tumor tissue in lung cancer. Background on the study: The patients, 10 to 11 men and a few women, were about 30 to 76 with stage I to III disease.

RNA was extracted from bulk tissue without any cell sorting. This non-tumor lung sample came from over 3 cm beyond the tumor edge. TCRbeta libraries were built with three rounds of nested PCR, modified from ARM-PCR. TCRdb used MiXCR to reprocess the multiplex PCR reads, holding one entry per CDR3 protein. The sample has about 77,000 distinct CDR3 sequences, over 65% seen once. CDR1 is LNHDA, CDR2 SQIVND, per germline (reference sequence). The CDR3 has 14 residues. The source of this sequence is a man in his 70s with non-small cell lung cancer. The V call is TRBV19, the J call TRBJ1-5; D remains unclear. The DNA end favors TRBJ2-3, so the J call may be wrong. Sample: distant non-tumor lung tissue. The CDR3 loop is CASSDTEIGQPQYF. The DNA of the CDR3 is TGTGCCAGTAGTGACACAGAGATTGGTCAGCCCCAGTATTTT.